This TCR beta chain was sequenced during a study of cytomegalovirus exposure and HLA in healthy donors. Across the study: Counted in an early data release were roughly 87 million unique TCRs from HLA-typed donors. Ancestry clustering placed roughly four fifths of around 400 genotyped donors in the Caucasian-associated cluster. Notes on the study in general: According to an earlier analysis, most TCR beta V segments yielded productive rearrangements about 87% or about 30% of the time.

In the PCR, 60 Vbeta and 13 Jbeta primers were used. The data were produced by immunoSEQ multiplex PCR, yet TCRdb's version contains in-frame clones alone and is incomplete. The sample lists about 92,000 clones; 81% were seen once. This clone was picked up a small number of times. Its antigen remains unknown. This clonotype was sampled from a girl aged 2 to 9 in good health and CMV-seropositive. The sample was PBMCs.

CDR3 protein: CASSVTGSGNQPQHF. The CDR3 nucleotides are TGCGCCAGCAGTGTCACAGGGTCTGGCAATCAGCCCCAGCATTTT. The genes are TRBV10-2 and TRBJ1-5, with D tentatively TRBD1 (6 bases). Trimming took 4 bases from V and 2 from J, leaving 12 bases between them. This CDR3 region has 15 residues. Germline V gives CDR1 WSHSY, CDR2 SAAADI.